This TCR beta chain was sequenced for a study of blood T cell repertoires in COVID-19. V lost 1 base and J lost 6; bases outside the gene matches: 3. The CDR3 covers 15 residues. CDR1 is MGHRA, CDR2 YSYEKL, per germline. Per the original data handling: Amplification of reference gene primers was used by the study to estimate nucleated cell counts. Here immunoSEQ multiplex PCR was the method, and the copy in TCRdb shows in-frame clones only, minus some. That table gives V, J and clone size, and the DNA gave D and trimming. The sample records approximately 300,000 clones, roughly 90% being singletons. Cohort placement rested on clinical history that participants reported themselves. Before they entered the study, exposed participants had met a COVID-19 case within 2 weeks.

V and J are TRBV4-1 and TRBJ2-2, with TRBD2 matching over 9 bases. The material sequenced was PBMCs or T cells enriched from blood (not recorded which). This receptor was obtained from a woman aged 25-40 years who had been exposed to COVID-19. The CDR3 DNA is TGCGCCAGCAGCCAAGTGCGGGGGGGGTCCGGGGAGCTGTTTTTT. Amino acid sequence: CASSQVRGGSGELFF.